These T cell receptor beta chains were read from a single sample in a study of cytomegalovirus exposure and HLA in healthy donors. Produced via immunoSEQ multiplex PCR; TCRdb's table is partial and in-frame only. The table lists 100,000 or so clones, around 85% of them singletons. The sequencing input was PBMCs. Source of these receptors: a man aged 25-45 years in good health and CMV-seronegative. Both conserved end residues are part of each CDR3. Each record gives: clone size, J gene, V gene, D gene, CDR3 protein, CDR3 DNA. D genes are given only for firm matches. Only some rows state a clone size, as once, few, many or a class for expanded clones.

>NA|TRBJ1-3|TRBV10-1|NA
CASSISGNTIYF
TGCGCCAGCAGTATATCTGGAAACACCATATATTTT
>NA|TRBJ1-5|TRBV11-1|NA
CASSLEWGQPQHF
TGTGCCAGCAGCTTAGAGTGGGGCCAGCCCCAGCATTTT
>NA|TRBJ1-2|TRBV10-3|TRBD1
CAISGQGVLSDYGYTF
TGTGCCATCAGCGGACAGGGGGTTTTGTCGGACTATGGCTACACCTTC
>NA|TRBJ2-3|TRBV7-6|NA
CASSPDRFPHTQYF
TGTGCCAGCAGCCCAGACAGGTTTCCTCATACGCAGTATTTT
>NA|TRBJ2-1|TRBV29-1|TRBD1
CSVGRGTGSYNEQFF
TGCAGCGTTGGACGAGGGACAGGGTCCTACAATGAGCAGTTCTTC
>once|TRBJ1-5|TRBV6-1|NA
CASSEGLNQPQHF
TGTGCCAGCAGTGAAGGACTTAATCAGCCCCAGCATTTT
>NA|TRBJ2-5|TRBV7-2|NA
CASSFQVAETQYF
TGTGCCAGCAGCTTTCAGGTCGCGGAGACCCAGTACTTC
>NA|TRBJ1-1|TRBV6-9|TRBD1
CAPKGTGGYTEAFF
TGTGCCCCAAAGGGAACAGGGGGGTACACTGAAGCTTTCTTT
>NA|TRBJ2-5|TRBV18|NA
CASSPPSRGSQETQYF
TGTGCCAGCTCACCACCCTCGCGGGGCTCCCAAGAGACCCAGTACTTC
>few|TRBJ2-1|TRBV13|TRBD2
CASSQNSGGHNNEQFF
TGTGCCAGCAGCCAAAATAGCGGGGGCCATAACAATGAGCAGTTCTTC
>NA|TRBJ2-7|TRBV9|TRBD2
CASSVVPSGRPYEQYF
TGTGCCAGCAGCGTAGTACCGAGCGGGAGACCCTACGAGCAGTACTTC
>NA|TRBJ1-5|TRBV5-6|TRBD1
CASSAGTGDRPQHF
TGTGCCAGCAGCGCCGGGACAGGGGATCGGCCCCAGCACTTT
>NA|TRBJ2-7|TRBV7-9|NA
CASSNSGGLEQYF
TGTGCCAGCAGCAATAGTGGAGGACTTGAGCAGTACTTC
>NA|TRBJ2-1|TRBV27|TRBD2
CASSTLAAPPYNEQFF
TGTGCCAGCAGTACCCTAGCGGCCCCACCGTACAATGAGCAGTTCTTC
>NA|TRBJ1-1|TRBV5-4|TRBD1
CASSVTGARGTEAFF
TGTGCCAGCAGCGTAACAGGGGCTCGCGGCACTGAAGCTTTCTTT
>NA|TRBJ1-6|TRBV18|NA
CASSPTGLGSPLHF
TGTGCCAGCTCACCAACAGGGCTAGGTTCACCCCTCCACTTT
>once|TRBJ1-5|TRBV5-4|NA
CASSSGGEGNQPQHF
TGTGCCAGCAGCTCCGGTGGGGAGGGCAATCAGCCCCAGCATTTT
>NA|TRBJ2-7|TRBV5-1|NA
CASRLSGTYEQYF
TGCGCCAGCCGCCTTAGCGGTACCTACGAGCAGTACTTC
>NA|TRBJ1-1|TRBV19|NA
CASSGTKDTEAFF
TGTGCCAGTAGCGGGACTAAGGACACTGAAGCTTTCTTT
>NA|TRBJ2-5|TRBV4-3|TRBD2
CASSKVGGEETQYF
TGCGCCAGCAGCAAGGTCGGGGGGGAAGAGACCCAGTACTTC
>NA|TRBJ2-7|TRBV5-4|TRBD2
CASSLDRGLATEQYF
TGTGCCAGCAGCTTGGATCGCGGACTAGCGACCGAGCAGTACTTC
>NA|TRBJ2-1|TRBV27|TRBD2
CASTSPQLGYNEQFF
TGTGCCTCGACTAGCCCCCAATTGGGTTACAATGAGCAGTTCTTC
>few|TRBJ2-1|TRBV2|NA
CASSGGWSSYNEQFF
TGTGCCAGCAGTGGAGGGTGGAGCTCCTACAATGAGCAGTTCTTC
>NA|TRBJ2-1|TRBV6-5|TRBD2
CASSDSGRTRYEQFF
TGTGCCAGCAGTGACTCGGGGAGGACTAGGTATGAGCAGTTCTTC
>once|TRBJ2-1|TRBV27|NA
CASSFSGVSYNEQFF
TGTGCCAGCAGTTTCTCAGGGGTCTCCTACAATGAGCAGTTCTTC
>NA|TRBJ2-1|TRBV5-1|NA
CASSENPGTEQFF
TGCGCCAGCAGCGAGAACCCCGGGACAGAGCAGTTCTTC
>NA|TRBJ2-3|TRBV5-1|NA
CASTGQGTDTQYF
TGCGCCAGCACGGGTCAGGGGACAGATACGCAGTATTTT
>NA|TRBJ2-1|TRBV4-1|TRBD2
CASSQPAGGRQNEQFF
TGCGCCAGCAGCCAACCGGCGGGGGGGCGTCAGAATGAGCAGTTCTTC
>NA|TRBJ2-2|TRBV5-1|NA
CASSLDRYTSGELFF
TGCGCCAGCAGCTTGGACAGATACACGTCCGGGGAGCTGTTTTTT
>NA|TRBJ2-7|TRBV5-3|NA
CARSLNTYEQYF
TGTGCCAGAAGCTTGAACACCTACGAGCAGTACTTC
>NA|TRBJ2-1|TRBV7-2|TRBD2
CASSSRLAGGLDEQFF
TGTGCCAGCAGCTCAAGACTAGCGGGAGGGCTTGATGAGCAGTTCTTC
>NA|TRBJ2-5|TRBV10-3|NA
CAITDTQETQYF
TGTGCCATCACGGACACCCAAGAGACCCAGTACTTC
>NA|TRBJ2-3|TRBV11-3|NA
CASSPGTSTDTQYF
TGTGCCAGCAGCCCCGGGACTAGCACAGATACGCAGTATTTT
>NA|TRBJ1-4|TRBV2|TRBD1
CASSDPPTGVGEKLFF
TGTGCCAGCAGTGATCCTCCCACAGGGGTTGGTGAAAAACTGTTTTTT
>NA|TRBJ2-5|TRBV6-1|TRBD2
CASSGETSGRALGETQYF
TGTGCCAGCAGTGGGGAGACTAGCGGGAGGGCCTTGGGGGAGACCCAGTACTTC
>NA|TRBJ1-1|TRBV6-6|NA
CASSYLRENTEAFF
TGTGCCAGCAGTTACCTCCGGGAGAACACTGAAGCTTTCTTT
>NA|TRBJ2-7|TRBV9|NA
CASSVAPGSGGEQYF
TGTGCCAGCAGCGTAGCCCCGGGTAGCGGAGGCGAGCAGTACTTC
>NA|TRBJ1-5|TRBV6-6|NA
CASSPPKSNQPQHF
TGTGCCAGCAGCCCCCCTAAGAGCAATCAGCCCCAGCATTTT
>once|TRBJ2-7|TRBV6-1|TRBD1
CASSAHLTGTGAYEQYF
TGTGCCAGCAGTGCCCACCTTACCGGGACAGGGGCCTACGAGCAGTACTTC
>NA|TRBJ2-7|TRBV5-1|NA
CASSLKLTYEQYF
TGCGCCAGCAGCTTGAAACTAACCTACGAGCAGTACTTC
>NA|TRBJ1-1|TRBV18|NA
CASSPSYRQWGTEAFF
TGTGCCAGCTCACCATCGTATAGACAGTGGGGCACTGAAGCTTTCTTT
>NA|TRBJ1-2|TRBV5-4|TRBD1
CATSSDRWIDGYTF
TGTGCCACCTCGTCGGACAGGTGGATCGATGGCTACACCTTC
>NA|TRBJ2-5|TRBV7-2|TRBD2
CASSLAGAGGAAAQYF
TGTGCCAGCAGCTTAGCTGGCGCGGGGGGGGCCGCGGCCCAGTACTTC
>few|TRBJ2-1|TRBV27|TRBD2
CASYPSGSGRGNEQFF
TGTGCCAGCTATCCATCTGGTAGCGGGAGGGGCAATGAGCAGTTCTTC
>once|TRBJ2-7|TRBV6-5|NA
CASRRGQTITYEQYF
TGTGCCAGCAGGCGGGGACAGACAATCACCTACGAGCAGTACTTC
>NA|TRBJ2-5|TRBV2|TRBD1
CASRPDRGQETQYF
TGTGCCAGCAGGCCAGACAGGGGCCAAGAGACCCAGTACTTC
>NA|TRBJ2-3|TRBV4-3|TRBD2
CASSQGSGRAGPDTQYF
TGCGCCAGCAGCCAAGGGAGCGGGAGGGCGGGTCCGGATACGCAGTATTTT
>NA|TRBJ2-7|TRBV6-1|TRBD1
CASSELLGTGEYRYEQYF
TGTGCCAGCAGTGAATTACTTGGGACAGGGGAATATCGGTACGAGCAGTACTTC
>NA|TRBJ2-7|TRBV18|TRBD1
CASSPPGQGSGEQYF
TGTGCCAGCTCACCACCAGGACAGGGTTCCGGCGAGCAGTACTTC
>NA|TRBJ2-7|TRBV6-1|NA
CASSGGETYEQYF
TGTGCCAGCAGTGGTGGGGAGACCTACGAGCAGTACTTC
>NA|TRBJ1-4|TRBV6-5|TRBD1
CASREMGQGNEKLFF
TGTGCCAGCAGAGAGATGGGACAGGGAAATGAAAAACTGTTTTTT
>NA|TRBJ2-2|TRBV27|NA
CASSLVATGRGELFF
TGTGCCAGCAGTTTAGTTGCGACAGGCCGGGGGGAGCTGTTTTTT
>NA|TRBJ2-3|TRBV5-1|TRBD2
CASSPGLRLASTDTQYF
TGCGCCAGCAGCCCAGGACTCCGACTAGCCAGCACAGATACGCAGTATTTT
>few|TRBJ1-2|TRBV30|NA
CAWSGLGAYGYTF
TGTGCCTGGAGTGGCCTGGGGGCCTACGGCTACACCTTC
>NA|TRBJ2-4|TRBV6-5|NA
CASRRENIQYF
TGTGCCAGCAGGAGGGAAAACATTCAGTACTTC
>NA|TRBJ2-3|TRBV6-1|NA
CASSRQDSTDTQYF
TGTGCCAGCAGTCGACAGGATAGCACAGATACGCAGTATTTT
>once|TRBJ1-1|TRBV14|NA
CASSGGGVPEAFF
TGTGCCAGCAGCGGAGGTGGCGTTCCTGAAGCTTTCTTT